These 3 T cell receptor beta chains were sequenced from one sample in a study of cytomegalovirus exposure and HLA in healthy donors (dated by TCRdb to the late 2010s). Library method: the immunoSEQ multiplex PCR assay. The multiplex PCR relied on a mix of 60 forward primers for TCR Vbeta segments and 13 reverse primers for TCR Jbeta segments. The table was pulled from immuneACCESS by TCRdb, which kept in-frame rearrangements only. Such tables lose some clones; where checked, under half of the loss comes from unresolved V genes, and the rest has no known cause. Present in this sample are roughly 150,000 clones, roughly two thirds of which were seen just once. The ten top clones hold about 5% of the sample. Sequenced sample: PBMCs. These receptors originate from a woman between 18 and 29 years old in good health and CMV-seropositive.

This clone was seen a few times. The genes are TRBV5-1 and TRBJ1-2; 8 nucleotides align to TRBD1. Germline CDR1 SGHRS, CDR2 YFSETQ. The CDR3 covers 17 residues. The junction had 12 bases not matched to a gene; V was cut back by 2 bases and J by 3 bases. CDR3 sequence reads: CASSFPAGGASDYGYTF. In DNA form, the CDR3 reads TGCGCCAGCAGCTTTCCAGCAGGGGGCGCATCTGACTATGGCTACACCTTC.

The chain links TRBV11-2 to TRBJ1-3; no clear D. This CDR3 is 15 amino acids long. Germline CDR1 is SGHAT and CDR2 is FQNNGV. Trimming removed 5 bases at V and 2 bases at J, with 13 bases between. This chain's CDR3 is CASSGGRSPGNTIYF. DNA for the CDR3: TGTGCCAGCAGCGGTGGGCGATCACCTGGAAACACCATATATTTT.

The rearrangement links TRBV9 to TRBJ1-5; 7 bases are shared with TRBD1. CDR3 size: 15 residues. V trimming: 3 bases; J trimming: 5 bases; junction bases outside the gene matches: 8. In germline, CDR1 is SGDLS, CDR2 YYNGEE. The CDR3 bases are TGTGCCAGCAGCGCAACCGGGACAGCCTATCAGCCCCAGCATTTT. It encodes CASSATGTAYQPQHF.